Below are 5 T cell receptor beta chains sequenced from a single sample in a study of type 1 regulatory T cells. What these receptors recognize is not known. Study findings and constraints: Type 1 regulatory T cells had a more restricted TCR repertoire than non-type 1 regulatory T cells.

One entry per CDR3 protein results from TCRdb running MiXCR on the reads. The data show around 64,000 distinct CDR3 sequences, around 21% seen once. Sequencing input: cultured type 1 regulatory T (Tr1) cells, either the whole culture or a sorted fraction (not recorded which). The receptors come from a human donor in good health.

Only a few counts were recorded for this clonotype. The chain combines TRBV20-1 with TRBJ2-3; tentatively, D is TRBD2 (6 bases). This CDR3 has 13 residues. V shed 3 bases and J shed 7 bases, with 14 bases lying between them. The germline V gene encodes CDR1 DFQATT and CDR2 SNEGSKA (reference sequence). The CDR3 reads CSARARERNTQYF. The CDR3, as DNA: TGCAGTGCTAGGGCCCGGGAGCGGAATACGCAGTATTTT.

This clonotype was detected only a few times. The chain's CDR3 is CASKGASGNTDTQYF. DNA for the CDR3: TGCGCCAGCAAGGGCGCTAGCGGTAACACAGATACGCAGTATTTT. This chain links TRBV10-2 with TRBJ2-3; 7 bases line up with TRBD2. Germline V gives CDR1 WSHSY, CDR2 SAAADI. CDR3 length: 15 amino acids. V lost 7 bases and J lost 2; bases outside the gene matches: 9.

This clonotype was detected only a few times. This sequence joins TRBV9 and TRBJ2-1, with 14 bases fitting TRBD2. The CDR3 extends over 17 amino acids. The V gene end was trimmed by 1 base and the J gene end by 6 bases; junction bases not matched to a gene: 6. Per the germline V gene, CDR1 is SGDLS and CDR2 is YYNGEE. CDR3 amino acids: CASSVTQGLAGGNEQFF. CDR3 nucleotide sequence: TGTGCCAGCAGCGTAACCCAAGGACTAGCGGGAGGCAATGAGCAGTTCTTC.

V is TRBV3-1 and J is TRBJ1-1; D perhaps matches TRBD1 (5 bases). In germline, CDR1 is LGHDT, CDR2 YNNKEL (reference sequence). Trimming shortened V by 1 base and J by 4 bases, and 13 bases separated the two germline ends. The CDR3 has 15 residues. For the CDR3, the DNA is TGTGCCAGCAGCCAAGTCCCCAGGGCGGGCACTGAAGCTTTCTTT. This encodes CASSQVPRAGTEAFF.

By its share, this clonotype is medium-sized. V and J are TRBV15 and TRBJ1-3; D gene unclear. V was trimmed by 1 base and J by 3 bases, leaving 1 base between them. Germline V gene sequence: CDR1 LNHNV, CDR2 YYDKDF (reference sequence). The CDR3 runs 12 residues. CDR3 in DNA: TGTGCCACCAGCAGAGTTGGAAACACCATATATTTT. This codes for CATSRVGNTIYF.